This entry lists 9 T cell receptor beta chains sequenced from one sample in a study of identical twins. TCRdb reprocessed the 5' RACE reads with MiXCR, giving one entry per CDR3 protein. The repertoire includes about 220,000 distinct CDR3 sequences, less than 8% of them detected once, and around 2.1% sits in the top ten. These data were also reused for a study on yellow fever vaccine responses in identical twins.

The sequenced sample consisted of memory (CD45RO+) T cells sorted from blood. Source of these receptors: a woman in her late teens or twenties in good health.

About this clonotype itself: At one boundary the junction diverges from the germline segment, which might be a read error. The chain is built from TRBV7-7 and TRBJ2-3; the D is unclear. The germline CDR1 and CDR2 sequences are SSHAT and FNYEAQ (reference sequence). The CDR3 extends over 13 amino acids. CDR3 DNA sequence: TGTGCTAGCAGCTTAGTTCAGACAGATACGCAGTATTTT. Encoded protein: CASSLVQTDTQYF.

The gene calls are TRBV7-3 and TRBJ2-1; 8 positions agree with TRBD2. The germline CDR1 and CDR2 sequences are SGHTA and FQGTGA. The junction had 9 bases not matched to a gene; V was cut back by 1 base and J by 7 bases. This CDR3 contains 16 residues. CDR3 protein: CASSLKSAGGWNEQFF. The DNA for the CDR3 is TGTGCCAGCAGCTTAAAGTCGGCGGGGGGTTGGAATGAGCAGTTCTTC.

The V and J genes are TRBV30 and TRBJ2-3; the D gene could be TRBD1 or TRBD2 (5 bases each). Germline assignment: CDR1 GTSNPN and CDR2 SVGIG (reference sequence). CDR3 length: 16 amino acids. Trimming pared 3 bases from V and 0 bases from J, leaving 16 bases between. The CDR3 coding sequence is TGTGCCTGGAGCAAACCGGGGACCACTAGCACAGATACGCAGTATTTT. It specifies CAWSKPGTTSTDTQYF.

The rearrangement uses TRBV20-1 and TRBJ2-5; 7 bases line up with TRBD2. Germline assignment: CDR1 DFQATT and CDR2 SNEGSKA (reference sequence). Losses at the gene ends were 3 bases for V and 5 bases for J; bases not matched to a gene: 6. The CDR3 runs 13 residues. DNA of the CDR3: TGCAGTGCTAGTTTCAGCGGGGTGGAGACCCAGTACTTC. This translates into CSASFSGVETQYF.

Turning to this clonotype: A junction boundary mismatches the germline segment, possibly from a read error. The chain recombines TRBV19 with TRBJ2-1, with 12 nucleotides matching TRBD2. The CDR3 consists of 15 residues. Germline V lookup: CDR1 LNHDA, CDR2 SQIVND (reference sequence). CDR3 sequence (DNA): TGTGCCAGTAGTATTACTAGCGGGAGGCACAATGAGCAGATCTTC. This sequence encodes CASSITSGRHNEQIF.

The count of this clonotype is one. V and J are TRBV29-1 and TRBJ2-1; 7 bases are a match to TRBD1. Germline V gene data show CDR1 as SQVTM and CDR2 as ANQGSEA. With 3 bases clipped from V and 7 bases from J, the junction kept 9 bases outside the gene matches. The CDR3 totals 14 residues. The CDR3 DNA follows: TGCAGCGTTGATAAGTCAGGGGGAAATAATGAGCAGTTCTTC. Amino acids: CSVDKSGGNNEQFF.

This clonotype was counted a few times. The J gene is TRBJ2-7, the V gene TRBV20-1; 7 bases align to TRBD1. The CDR3 is 14 amino acids. The germline V gene encodes CDR1 DFQATT and CDR2 SNEGSKA (reference sequence). Trimming cost V 6 bases and J 3 bases; bases outside gene matches: 11. CDR3 sequence: CSAGHGTDYYEQYF. CDR3 in DNA: TGCAGTGCCGGGCACGGGACAGACTACTACGAGCAGTACTTC.

There are a few counts of this clonotype. The V gene is TRBV6-1, the J gene TRBJ2-7, with 7 bases lining up with TRBD1. Germline CDR1 and CDR2: MNHNS and SASEGT. The CDR3 runs to 13 residues. J gave up 2 bases and V 6 bases, and 4 bases lay outside the gene matches. The CDR3 region is CASRTGQTYEQYF. CDR3 coding DNA: TGTGCCAGCAGAACGGGACAGACCTACGAGCAGTACTTC.

This clonotype was counted only a few times. The rearrangement joins TRBV5-6 to TRBJ1-1; 11 bases are a match to TRBD1. Germline V lookup: CDR1 SGHDT, CDR2 YYEEEE. This CDR3 comprises 17 residues. Trimming removed 1 base from V and 5 bases from J; junction bases left unmatched: 10. The CDR3 coding sequence is TGTGCCAGCAGCTTGCACTTAGCGGACAGGGGGCGGACTGAAGCTTTCTTT. This codes for CASSLHLADRGRTEAFF.